The TCR beta chain described here comes from a study of control samples from healthy donors and cancer patients. Here immunoSEQ multiplex PCR was the method, and the copy in TCRdb shows in-frame clones only, minus some. The sample consists of approximately 90,000 clones, roughly 80% of them appearing once. Per germline, CDR1 LGHNA and CDR2 YNFKEQ. This CDR3 is built from 14 residues. The V end was cut by 4 bases, the J end by 4 bases, with 13 bases between. The V and J genes are TRBV4-2 and TRBJ1-2; the D is unclear. The TCR was taken from a man aged 25 to 45 in good health. The material sequenced was blood. CDR3 region: CASSREGPAYGYTF. The CDR3 DNA is TGTGCCAGCAGCCGGGAGGGTCCAGCCTATGGCTACACCTTC.